A selection of T cell receptor beta chains follows, all from one sample in a study of T cell clones after liver transplantation. TCRdb keeps only in-frame clones here, not all; method: immunoSEQ multiplex PCR. This table has tens of thousands of clones, roughly two thirds appearing once. The sequencing used CD4+ T cells from blood, collected before liver transplant. Receptor source: a human donor who received a liver transplant. The CDR3 runs from the conserved cysteine through the conserved F or W. A D gene is named only where the DNA matches it firmly. Clone size appears in some rows only: once, few, many, or a class for an expanded clone.

D: TRBD1
J: TRBJ1-2
length: 16
size: -
V: TRBV7-8
CDR3: CASSPRVITGGIGYTF
DNA: TGTGCCAGCAGCCCGCGAGTAATTACAGGGGGCATAGGCTACACCTTC

D: -
J: TRBJ1-1
length: 17
size: -
V: TRBV5-5
CDR3: CASSSTYKSGGHTEAFF
DNA: TGTGCCAGCAGCTCGACCTACAAATCGGGGGGGCACACTGAAGCTTTCTTT

D: TRBD2
J: TRBJ2-5
length: 14
size: -
V: TRBV27
CDR3: CASSLLGGQETQYF
DNA: TGTGCCAGCAGTTTACTGGGGGGGCAAGAGACCCAGTACTTC

D: -
J: TRBJ1-2
length: 14
size: -
V: TRBV28
CDR3: CASRPNTGSYGYTF
DNA: TGTGCCAGCAGACCCAATACAGGTTCCTATGGCTACACCTTC

D: -
J: TRBJ1-2
length: 15
size: -
V: TRBV11-2
CDR3: CASSNEMWGESGYTF
DNA: TGTGCCAGCAGCAATGAAATGTGGGGAGAGAGTGGCTACACCTTC

D: TRBD1
J: TRBJ2-7
length: 15
size: -
V: TRBV7-9
CDR3: CASSSRTGDWGEQYF
DNA: TGTGCCAGCAGCTCTCGGACAGGTGACTGGGGTGAGCAGTACTTC

D: TRBD2
J: TRBJ2-1
length: 15
size: -
V: TRBV7-2
CDR3: CASSGGLAGFDEQFF
DNA: TGTGCCAGCAGCGGGGGACTAGCGGGGTTCGATGAGCAGTTCTTC

D: -
J: TRBJ2-7
length: 12
size: few
V: TRBV30
CDR3: CAWTRGAYEQYF
DNA: TGTGCCTGGACACGGGGGGCGTACGAGCAGTACTTC

D: -
J: TRBJ1-3
length: 14
size: -
V: TRBV19
CDR3: CASRTPYSGNTIYF
DNA: TGTGCCAGTAGGACACCGTACTCTGGAAACACCATATATTTT

D: -
J: TRBJ1-1
length: 17
size: -
V: TRBV11-1
CDR3: CASSLGWPQGLNTEAFF
DNA: TGTGCCAGCAGCTTAGGTTGGCCCCAGGGGTTGAACACTGAAGCTTTCTTT

D: TRBD1
J: TRBJ2-3
length: 14
size: -
V: TRBV7-2
CDR3: CASSSRTGSDTQYF
DNA: TGTGCCAGCAGTTCACGGACAGGTTCAGATACGCAGTATTTT

D: -
J: TRBJ1-3
length: 16
size: -
V: TRBV6-5
CDR3: CASSFGGSDSGNTIYF
DNA: TGTGCCAGCAGTTTCGGAGGGAGCGACTCTGGAAACACCATATATTTT

D: TRBD1
J: TRBJ2-7
length: 12
size: -
V: TRBV29-1
CDR3: CSGEGQGNEQYF
DNA: TGCAGCGGTGAGGGACAGGGGAACGAGCAGTACTTC

D: -
J: TRBJ1-2
length: 13
size: once
V: TRBV19
CDR3: CASTPRTDYGYTF
DNA: TGTGCCAGTACCCCCCGGACAGACTATGGCTACACCTTC

D: TRBD1
J: TRBJ1-5
length: 16
size: -
V: TRBV7-2
CDR3: CASSLSGDSRNQPQHF
DNA: TGTGCCAGCAGCTTATCAGGGGACAGTCGTAATCAGCCCCAGCATTTT

D: -
J: TRBJ2-2
length: 16
size: few
V: TRBV5-1
CDR3: CASSLGAGRATGELFF
DNA: TGCGCCAGCAGCTTGGGAGCGGGCAGGGCAACCGGGGAGCTGTTTTTT

D: -
J: TRBJ1-2
length: 13
size: -
V: TRBV6-1
CDR3: CASSEAGLYGYTF
DNA: TGTGCCAGCAGTGAAGCGGGACTCTATGGCTACACCTTC

D: TRBD2
J: TRBJ2-7
length: 15
size: few
V: TRBV30
CDR3: CAWSRTSGGAYEQYF
DNA: TGTGCCTGGAGTAGGACTAGCGGGGGGGCATACGAGCAGTACTTC

D: TRBD1
J: TRBJ1-2
length: 13
size: many
V: TRBV28
CDR3: CASGGQRDRGYTF
DNA: TGTGCCAGCGGGGGCCAGAGGGACAGAGGCTACACCTTC

D: -
J: TRBJ1-4
length: 15
size: -
V: TRBV5-1
CDR3: CASSLGVQGNEKLFF
DNA: TGCGCCAGCAGCTTGGGGGTGCAGGGGAATGAAAAACTGTTTTTT

D: TRBD1
J: TRBJ1-5
length: 15
size: -
V: TRBV6-1
CDR3: CASSVEDRGSQPQHF
DNA: TGTGCCAGCAGTGTAGAGGACAGGGGGAGTCAGCCCCAGCATTTT

D: -
J: TRBJ2-3
length: 12
size: -
V: TRBV27
CDR3: CASSFRGDTQYF
DNA: TGTGCCAGCAGTTTCAGAGGCGACACGCAGTATTTT

D: -
J: TRBJ1-5
length: 17
size: -
V: TRBV19
CDR3: CASTQRGRVRDNQPQHF
DNA: TGTGCCAGTACTCAGCGGGGCAGGGTGAGGGACAATCAGCCCCAGCATTTT

D: -
J: TRBJ1-2
length: 13
size: few
V: TRBV1
CDR3: CTSSQRGYYGYTF
DNA: TGCACCAGCAGCCAACGGGGTTACTATGGCTACACCTTC

D: TRBD1
J: TRBJ2-7
length: 13
size: -
V: TRBV11-3
CDR3: CASSPNRGHEQYF
DNA: TGTGCCAGCAGCCCCAACAGGGGCCACGAGCAGTACTTC

D: TRBD1
J: TRBJ1-1
length: 13
size: -
V: TRBV6-1
CDR3: CASSFDRVQRAFF
DNA: TGTGCCAGCAGTTTCGACAGGGTTCAGCGAGCTTTCTTT

D: TRBD2
J: TRBJ2-2
length: 16
size: -
V: TRBV7-2
CDR3: CASSRSGGGGTGELFF
DNA: TGTGCCAGCAGTCGGAGCGGGGGCGGAGGGACCGGGGAGCTGTTTTTT

D: TRBD2
J: TRBJ2-2
length: 18
size: once
V: TRBV4-1
CDR3: CASKNPGTKFANTGELFF
DNA: TGCGCCAGCAAAAACCCAGGGACTAAGTTCGCGAACACCGGGGAGCTGTTTTTT

D: -
J: TRBJ2-5
length: 12
size: -
V: TRBV6-5
CDR3: CASRAGGETQYF
DNA: TGTGCCAGCAGGGCTGGTGGAGAGACCCAGTACTTC

D: -
J: TRBJ2-7
length: 15
size: -
V: TRBV10-3
CDR3: CAIRGDKKPLYEQYF
DNA: TGTGCCATCAGGGGGGACAAAAAGCCCCTATACGAGCAGTACTTC

D: -
J: TRBJ1-1
length: 13
size: -
V: TRBV14
CDR3: CASSRPQNTEAFF
DNA: TGTGCCAGCAGCCGGCCGCAGAACACTGAAGCTTTCTTT

D: -
J: TRBJ2-7
length: 15
size: -
V: TRBV27
CDR3: CASSDSGTIIYEQYF
DNA: TGTGCCAGCAGTGACTCCGGGACAATAATATACGAGCAGTACTTC

D: -
J: TRBJ1-2
length: 14
size: -
V: TRBV5-1
CDR3: CASSLDPGNYGYTF
DNA: TGCGCCAGCAGCTTGGATCCGGGTAACTATGGCTACACCTTC

D: TRBD1
J: TRBJ1-6
length: 14
size: -
V: TRBV6-6
CDR3: CASSSQGTNSPLHF
DNA: TGTGCCAGCAGTTCACAGGGGACTAATTCACCCCTCCACTTT

D: -
J: TRBJ2-7
length: 15
size: few
V: TRBV4-1
CDR3: CANRKLGRKAYEQYF
DNA: TGCGCCAACAGAAAACTGGGGAGAAAGGCCTACGAGCAGTACTTC

D: -
J: TRBJ1-2
length: 14
size: -
V: TRBV7-9
CDR3: CASSNTLTGYGYTF
DNA: TGTGCCAGCAGCAACACTCTGACAGGATATGGCTACACCTTC

D: -
J: TRBJ2-7
length: 15
size: -
V: TRBV29-1
CDR3: CSVLSGTQSAYEQYF
DNA: TGCAGCGTTCTATCCGGGACACAATCGGCCTACGAGCAGTACTTC

D: -
J: TRBJ2-7
length: 14
size: -
V: TRBV4-1
CDR3: CASSQVGLAYEQYF
DNA: TGCGCCAGCAGCCAAGTTGGGCTGGCCTACGAGCAGTACTTC

D: -
J: TRBJ1-2
length: 13
size: -
V: TRBV30
CDR3: CASEYSGSYGYTF
DNA: TGTGCCTCGGAATACAGTGGGAGCTATGGCTACACCTTC

D: -
J: TRBJ2-5
length: 14
size: -
V: TRBV11-2
CDR3: CASSLGPRGETQYF
DNA: TGTGCCAGCAGCTTAGGCCCCCGCGGGGAGACCCAGTACTTC

D: -
J: TRBJ2-3
length: 17
size: -
V: TRBV13
CDR3: CASRYRGRGGYADTQYF
DNA: TGTGCCAGCAGGTATAGGGGACGAGGGGGTTACGCAGATACGCAGTATTTT